One sample yielded the 4 T cell receptor beta chains listed below, sequenced in a study of shared clonotypes between healthy human individuals. Sequenced by immunoSEQ multiplex PCR; TCRdb stores in-frame clones only, minus some. The sample lists over a million clones, under 80% occurring once. Sequencing used memory CD4+ T cells sorted from blood. Subset denoted: CD45RA-negative fraction. These receptors originate from a man aged 18-30 years in good health.

The rearrangement links TRBV6-1 to TRBJ1-5; 7 positions match TRBD1. Unmatched junction bases numbered 3, after V lost 4 bases and J lost 0 bases. Germline V CDR1 and CDR2: MNHNS, SASEGT. The CDR3 is 15 residues long. Here the CDR3 DNA reads TGTGCCAGCAGTGTGACAGGGTATAGCAATCAGCCCCAGCATTTT. Residues: CASSVTGYSNQPQHF.

V usage is TRBV6-6 and J usage is TRBJ2-1; 14 nucleotides line up with TRBD2. V trimming: 9 bases; J trimming: 10 bases; junction bases outside the gene matches: 8. The CDR3 totals 14 residues. Germline values: CDR1 MNHNY, CDR2 SVGAGI (reference sequence). The CDR3 spells CASMTSGRAREQFF. DNA for the CDR3: TGTGCCAGTATGACTAGCGGGAGGGCAAGGGAGCAGTTCTTC.

The rearrangement links TRBV19 to TRBJ2-7; D may correspond to TRBD1 or TRBD2 (5 bases each). This CDR3 has 14 amino acids. V was cut by 5 bases and J by 2 bases, with 13 bases left in between. The germline V gene has CDR1 LNHDA and CDR2 SQIVND (reference sequence). This chain's CDR3 is CASSGFGTAYEQYF. The CDR3 DNA reads as TGTGCCAGTAGTGGATTCGGGACCGCCTACGAGCAGTACTTC.

Remarks on this clone: A much bigger clone sits one base away, suggesting this may be a read error. This CDR3 is also generated by other DNA sequences in the sample. This rearrangement joins TRBV29-1 to TRBJ2-7; 10 bases align to TRBD2. Germline lookup yields CDR1 SQVTM and CDR2 ANQGSEA. V dropped 4 bases and J dropped 1; count of bases not matched to a gene: 1. The CDR3 covers 13 residues. The CDR3 protein is CSVGTSGSYEQYF. CDR3 nucleotide sequence: TGCAGCGTTGGGACTAGCGGTTCCTACGAGCAGTACTTC.